This entry lists 7 T cell receptor beta chains sequenced from one sample in a study of T cells in Graves' hyperthyroidism and ophthalmopathy. What was amplified from RNA transcripts were TCR beta CDR3 regions. When the TCR CDR3 underwent first-round RT-PCR, the HTBI primer set was used. TCRdb re-called the multiplex PCR reads with MiXCR, one entry per CDR3 protein. The sample records hundreds of thousands of distinct CDR3 sequences, around 39% being singletons. The sequenced sample was blood. The receptors shown here come from a man between 18 and 29 years old with Graves' hyperthyroidism.

For the CDR3, the DNA is TGTGCCAGTAGTATGGGGACAGGGGGCTCCTACGAGCAGTACTTC. It is translated as CASSMGTGGSYEQYF. This sequence joins TRBV19 and TRBJ2-7, with 11 bases aligning to TRBD1. The junction had 1 base not matched to a gene; V was cut back by 3 bases and J by 0 bases. Germline assignment: CDR1 LNHDA and CDR2 SQIVND (reference sequence). The CDR3 extends over 15 amino acids.

There are many counts of this clonotype. V and J are TRBV29-1 and TRBJ2-5; 13 nucleotides agree with TRBD2. The CDR3 loop spans 16 amino acids. Germline loops: CDR1 SQVTM, CDR2 ANQGSEA. V shed 3 bases and J 2 bases; nucleotides not matched to a gene: 6. This CDR3 is CSVDEGTSGNQETQYF. The DNA of the CDR3 is TGCAGCGTTGACGAGGGGACTAGCGGGAATCAAGAGACCCAGTACTTC.

The V gene is TRBV6-5, the J gene TRBJ1-1, with D unresolved. This CDR3 spans 14 amino acids. The germline CDR1 and CDR2 sequences are MNHEY and SVGAGI. V was trimmed by 2 bases and J by 5 bases, leaving 12 bases between them. The CDR3 loop is CASSYNYPGTEAFF. As DNA, the CDR3 is TGTGCCAGCAGTTACAATTACCCCGGGACTGAAGCTTTCTTT.

This clonotype was observed many times. The V and J genes are TRBV5-1 and TRBJ1-2, with D possibly TRBD1 on 6 matching bases. V shed 2 bases and J shed 8 bases, with 16 bases lying between them. The CDR3 loop spans 14 amino acids. Per the germline V gene, CDR1 is SGHRS and CDR2 is YFSETQ. The CDR3: CASSFTGGVQGYTF. In nucleotides, the CDR3 is TGCGCCAGCAGCTTCACGGGGGGCGTACAAGGCTACACCTTC.

The gene calls are TRBV19 and TRBJ2-5; 7 positions match TRBD1. V shed 6 bases and J 4 bases; nucleotides not matched to a gene: 8. The CDR3 loop spans 14 amino acids. CDR1 is LNHDA, CDR2 SQIVND, per germline (reference sequence). This CDR3 reads CASSTIGTVETQYF. DNA of the CDR3: TGTGCCAGTAGCACCATAGGGACAGTAGAGACCCAGTACTTC.

This clonotype was detected only a few times. A read error may produce the germline difference seen at one junction end. This chain joins TRBV5-1 and TRBJ1-1; D may be TRBD1 (5 bases). The CDR3 runs to 14 residues. Germline CDR1 reads SGHRS; CDR2 reads YFSETQ. In DNA, the CDR3 is TGTGCCAGCGTTAGGGCGAGGGGAAACACTGAAGCTTTCTTT. Its translation is CASVRARGNTEAFF. Together with reference TRBV5-1 and TRBJ1-1, the CDR3 gives the full variable domain: KAGVTQTPRYLIKTRGQQVTLSCSPISGHRSVSWYQQTPGQGLQFLFEYFSETQRNKGNFPGRFSGRQFSNSRSEMNVSTLELGDSALYLCASVRARGNTEAFFGQGTRLTVV.

The gene calls are TRBV5-1 and TRBJ1-5; 8 bases match TRBD1. The CDR3 covers 15 residues. The ends lost 4 bases at V and 8 bases at J; junction bases unmatched: 11. Germline lookup yields CDR1 SGHRS and CDR2 YFSETQ. CDR3 region: CASSPASGGGEPQHF. Written as DNA, the CDR3 is TGCGCCAGCAGCCCAGCATCAGGGGGCGGGGAGCCCCAGCATTTT.